This record covers a single TCR beta chain. Its antigen remains unidentified. V lost 0 bases to trimming and J lost 3 bases, with 21 bases between them. Germline V gene data show CDR1 as MGHRA and CDR2 as YSYEKL. This CDR3 is 20 amino acids long. TCRdb re-derived calls from the 5' RACE reads in MiXCR, one entry per CDR3 protein. Of hundreds of thousands of distinct CDR3 sequences listed, 25% to 30% are singletons. The data originate from a study of CD8 T cells in ankylosing spondylitis. General study points: It appeared that ankylosing spondylitis blood was characterized by a TCR beta motif of under ten highly homologous variants. Reports say disease-linked clones showed up significantly more in matched ankylosing spondylitis synovial fluid. Peripheral blood samples showed relatively rare disease-linked clones, and these clones were CD8+.

Sequencing was done on a sample of blood, either unsorted or a sorted T cell fraction (not recorded which). This sequence joins TRBV4-1 and TRBJ2-6; TRBD1 might be the D (7 bases). The sequence was collected from a male donor with ankylosing spondylitis. The CDR3 reads CASSQDQVRQGGSGANVLTF. The CDR3 bases are TGCGCCAGCAGCCAAGATCAAGTAAGGCAGGGGGGAAGTGGGGCCAACGTCCTGACTTTC.